The 3 T cell receptor beta chains below come from one sample, sequenced in a study of tumor-infiltrating lymphocytes in primary liver carcinoma. Extraction also yielded germline DNA, while blood RNA was obtained from unsorted whole blood. The input was around 500 ng total RNA; TCR beta cDNA was made from it with a constant-region primer. For TCR beta, libraries were produced by three nested multiplex PCR rounds using slightly modified ARM-PCR. The opening two PCR rounds, about 10 cycles each, paired TRBV1-TRBV30 forward primers with a C-beta reverse primer. Using its own MiXCR run on the multiplex PCR reads, TCRdb lists one record per CDR3 protein. The table records roughly 180,000 distinct CDR3 sequences, 50% to 75% of them present only once. Sequencing was done on a sample of peripheral blood. All receptors come from a man between 35 and 55 years old with primary liver carcinoma and hepatitis B virus infection.

This clonotype has just a few counts. Because it lacks the conserved phenylalanine or tryptophan at the end, this CDR3 is likely a read error. J is TRBJ2-1 and V is TRBV6-5; the D gene is possibly TRBD2 (5 bases). CDR3 size: 16 residues. Germline CDR1 MNHEY, CDR2 SVGAGI. The V end lost 4 bases, the J end lost 3 bases, and 16 bases lay between the germline ends. CDR3 in DNA: TGTGCCAGCAGTTTGCTAGAGGCAGAGGGCTACAATGAGCAGTTCTGC. This codes for CASSLLEAEGYNEQFC.

This sequence joins TRBV10-3 and TRBJ2-3; a weak D match, TRBD2 (7 bases). This CDR3 region has 13 residues. Trimming removed 6 bases at V and 4 bases at J, with 11 bases between. CDR1 and CDR2 from the germline V gene are ENHRY and SYGVKD. The CDR3, as DNA: TGTGCCATCAGCGAGGGGGGGGCAGATACGCAGTATTTT. Its protein product is CAISEGGADTQYF.

The chain recombines TRBV6-1 with TRBJ2-7, with 11 bases lining up with TRBD2. V lost 5 bases and J lost 13; bases outside the gene matches: 13. Germline V lookup: CDR1 MNHNS, CDR2 SASEGT. The CDR3 totals 14 residues. The CDR3 nucleotides are TGTGCCAGCAGTCCCGGGACTAGCGGCCTAGACGTCTACTTC. The encoded protein is CASSPGTSGLDVYF.